The clone carrying this TCR beta chain was recorded at least ten times. Its antigen is as yet unknown. The sample is drawn from a study of regulatory T cells in long-lasting Graves disease. Time point defined: newly diagnosed GD, antithyroid drugs for less than 3 months. Making the TCR library involved RNA that had been extracted from PBMCs. Arm-PCR with iRepertoire HTBI primers amplified the CDR3 regions for these TCR beta libraries. Each CDR3 protein is one row after TCRdb ran MiXCR on the multiplex PCR reads. The data hold roughly 360,000 distinct CDR3 sequences, with about 12% observed a single time. Regarding the study as a whole: Persistent disease preferred TRBV28, TRBJ1-2 and TRBJ2-5; new disease, TRBV20-1 and TRBJ2-1.

Germline assignment: CDR1 SEHNR and CDR2 FQNEAQ (reference sequence). The CDR3 runs 16 residues. The V and J ends lost 1 base and 5 bases, in that order; junction bases with no gene match: 6. This same sample was also taken into another study, of T cells in Graves' hyperthyroidism and ophthalmopathy. That study adds: Appearing also in blood were most of the thyroid clonotypes expanded above 0.001.

This chain uses TRBV7-9 with TRBJ2-1; 9 nucleotides match TRBD2. The specimen comprised peripheral blood mononuclear cells (PBMCs), sampled at new diagnosis, from a patient treated with antithyroid drugs. The clonotype was recovered from a woman aged 18 to 35 with Graves disease. The CDR3 DNA reads TGTGCCAGCAGCTTAGGGGGCGGGAGGGCCAACAATGAGCAGTTCTTC. Translated: CASSLGGGRANNEQFF.